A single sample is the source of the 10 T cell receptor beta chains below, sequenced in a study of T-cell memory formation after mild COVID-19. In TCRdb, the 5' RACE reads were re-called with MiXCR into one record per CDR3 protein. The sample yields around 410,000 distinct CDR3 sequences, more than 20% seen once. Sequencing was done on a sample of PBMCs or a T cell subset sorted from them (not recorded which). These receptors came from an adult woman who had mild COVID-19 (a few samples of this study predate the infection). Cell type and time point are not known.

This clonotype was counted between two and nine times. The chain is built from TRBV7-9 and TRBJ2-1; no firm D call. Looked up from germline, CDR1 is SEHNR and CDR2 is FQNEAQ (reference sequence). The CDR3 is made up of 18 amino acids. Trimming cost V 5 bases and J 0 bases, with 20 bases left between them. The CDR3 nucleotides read TGTGCCAGCAGCCCAAGGACGGGCTCCATAAGCTCCTACAATGAGCAGTTCTTC. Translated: CASSPRTGSISSYNEQFF.

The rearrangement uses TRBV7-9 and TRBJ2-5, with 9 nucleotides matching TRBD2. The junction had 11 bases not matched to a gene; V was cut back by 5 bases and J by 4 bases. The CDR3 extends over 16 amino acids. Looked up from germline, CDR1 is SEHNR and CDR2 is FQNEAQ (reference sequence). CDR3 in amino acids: CASSLLERGDPETQYF. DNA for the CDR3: TGTGCCAGCAGCCTCCTCGAGCGGGGGGACCCAGAGACCCAGTACTTC.

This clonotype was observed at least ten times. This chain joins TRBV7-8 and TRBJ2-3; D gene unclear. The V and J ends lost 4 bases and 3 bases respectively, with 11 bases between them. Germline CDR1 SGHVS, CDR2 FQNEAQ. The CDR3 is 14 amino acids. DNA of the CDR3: TGTGCCAGCAGCTCGACATATAGTACAGATACGCAGTATTTT. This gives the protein CASSSTYSTDTQYF.

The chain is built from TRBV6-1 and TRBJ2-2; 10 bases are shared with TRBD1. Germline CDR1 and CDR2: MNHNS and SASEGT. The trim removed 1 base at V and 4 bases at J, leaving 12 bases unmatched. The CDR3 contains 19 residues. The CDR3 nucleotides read TGTGCCAGCAGTGAAGGCGTGCCCGGGACAGGGGTACTCACCGGGGAGCTGTTTTTT. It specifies CASSEGVPGTGVLTGELFF.

In DNA, the CDR3 is TGTGCCAGCACCAATTGGCCCCCAGCATCCTACGAGCAGTACTTC. It translates to CASTNWPPASYEQYF. The V call is TRBV7-9, the J call TRBJ2-7; no reliable D call. The CDR3 loop spans 15 amino acids. Between the trimmed V and J ends, which lost 7 bases and 1 base, there was a span of 17 bases. Looked up from germline, CDR1 is SEHNR and CDR2 is FQNEAQ (reference sequence).

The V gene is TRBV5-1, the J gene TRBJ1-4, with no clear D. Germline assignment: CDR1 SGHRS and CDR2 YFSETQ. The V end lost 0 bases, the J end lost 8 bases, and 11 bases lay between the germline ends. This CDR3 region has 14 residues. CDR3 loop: CASSLEGRGEKLFF. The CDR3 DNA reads TGCGCCAGCAGCTTGGAAGGGCGCGGAGAAAAACTGTTTTTT.

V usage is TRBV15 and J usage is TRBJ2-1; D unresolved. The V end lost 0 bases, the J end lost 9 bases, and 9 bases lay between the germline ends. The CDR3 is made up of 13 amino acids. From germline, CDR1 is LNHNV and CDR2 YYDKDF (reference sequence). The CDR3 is CATSRDQDGEQFF. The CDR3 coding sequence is TGTGCCACCAGCAGAGATCAGGATGGTGAGCAGTTCTTC.

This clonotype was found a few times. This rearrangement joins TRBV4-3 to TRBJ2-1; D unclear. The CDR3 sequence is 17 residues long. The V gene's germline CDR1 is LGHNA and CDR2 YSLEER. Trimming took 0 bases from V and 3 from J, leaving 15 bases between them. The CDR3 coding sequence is TGCGCCAGCAGCCAAGAATTCGTTCGAAACTTCTACAATGAGCAGTTCTTC. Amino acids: CASSQEFVRNFYNEQFF.

The CDR3 spells CASSWDTIKDQPQHF. Here the CDR3 DNA reads TGTGCCAGCAGCTGGGACACGATAAAAGATCAGCCCCAGCATTTT. J is TRBJ1-5 and V is TRBV7-2; possible D gene TRBD1, 6 bases. The CDR3 loop spans 15 amino acids. The ends were cut back, 4 bases at V and 5 bases at J, with 15 bases in the middle. Looked up from germline, CDR1 is SGHTA and CDR2 is FQGNSA.

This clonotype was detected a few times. CDR3 sequence (DNA): TGCAGTGCTAGAGATTTCGGGAGGGAAGGCACAGATACGCAGTATTTT. Protein: CSARDFGREGTDTQYF. The chain couples TRBV20-1 to TRBJ2-3; TRBD2 matches 8 bases. Germline V gene data show CDR1 as DFQATT and CDR2 as SNEGSKA (reference sequence). The CDR3 has 16 amino acids. Losses at the gene ends were 0 bases for V and 1 base for J; bases not matched to a gene: 6.